Included here is one T cell receptor beta chain sequence, with context. Generated by immunoSEQ multiplex PCR, the TCRdb table keeps only in-frame clones and is missing some. The profile shows roughly 7,200 clones, 50% to 65% of them singletons. The V and J ends lost 2 bases and 6 bases respectively, with 10 bases between them. Germline values: CDR1 MNHNS, CDR2 SASEGT. The CDR3 length is 13 residues. This record comes from a study of neoadjuvant anti-PD-1 for oral cavity cancer. The origin of this receptor is a person aged 40-85 years with oral cavity squamous cell carcinoma. Sample: tumor tissue, taken before nivolumab (anti-PD-1) treatment. The V gene is TRBV6-1, the J gene TRBJ1-1; the D is unclear. The DNA for the CDR3 is TGTGCCAGCAGTGAATGGGCCATGCCTGAAGCTTTCTTT. Its protein product is CASSEWAMPEAFF.